This T cell receptor beta chain was sequenced in a study of human T cells and chemical hapten exposure. TCRdb re-called the RACE reads with MiXCR, one entry per CDR3 protein. Of around 120,000 distinct CDR3 sequences listed, roughly 12% are singletons. Looked up from germline, CDR1 is SEHNR and CDR2 is FQNEAQ (reference sequence). V shed 3 bases and J shed 3 bases, with 8 bases lying between them. The CDR3 length is 14 residues. As for time point: pre-sensitization, week 0. This sample's treatment: therapeutic diphenylcyclopropenone sensitization with weekly scalp DPC. Suited to DPC and affected by alopecia, the donors ranged from 18 to 70 years old.

V and J are TRBV7-9 and TRBJ2-2; no clear D. The clonotype was recovered from a young woman with alopecia areata. Some clones in this sample may be carry-over from other donors' samples. The sequenced sample was whole blood, obtained in connection with sensitization to the hapten diphenylcyclopropenone (DPC). This CDR3 is CASSFQPHTGELFF. CDR3 DNA: TGTGCCAGCAGCTTTCAGCCCCACACCGGGGAGCTGTTTTTT.